The clone carrying this TCR beta chain was recorded once. The data were taken from a study of cytomegalovirus exposure and HLA in healthy donors. The primer mix had 60 Vbeta and 13 Jbeta primers. Only in-frame clones appear in the TCRdb table, and some are missing; sequencing was by immunoSEQ multiplex PCR. The table records about 150,000 clones, roughly 62% of them present only once. Germline lookup yields CDR1 SEHNR and CDR2 FQNEAQ (reference sequence). The trim removed 8 bases at V and 7 bases at J, leaving 22 bases unmatched. The CDR3 is made up of 18 amino acids. The chain has TRBV7-9 and TRBJ2-7, with 11 bases matching TRBD2. Sequences were obtained from PBMCs. The receptor was derived from a male donor in good health and CMV-seronegative. CDR3: CASYGTGSSGGPFWEQYF. In DNA, the CDR3 is TGTGCCAGCTACGGGACAGGGTCTAGCGGGGGGCCTTTTTGGGAGCAGTACTTC.